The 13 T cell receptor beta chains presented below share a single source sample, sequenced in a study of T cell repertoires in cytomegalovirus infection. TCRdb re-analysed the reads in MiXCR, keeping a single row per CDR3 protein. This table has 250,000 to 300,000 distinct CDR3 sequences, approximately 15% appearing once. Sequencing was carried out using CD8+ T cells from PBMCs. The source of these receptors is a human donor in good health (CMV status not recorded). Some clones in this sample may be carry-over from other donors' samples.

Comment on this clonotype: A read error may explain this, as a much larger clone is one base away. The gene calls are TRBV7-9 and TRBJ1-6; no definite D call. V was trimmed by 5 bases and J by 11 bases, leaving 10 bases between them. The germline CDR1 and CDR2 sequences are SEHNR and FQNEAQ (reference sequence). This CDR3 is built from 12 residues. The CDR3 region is CASSRIKTPLHF. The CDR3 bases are TGTGCCAGCAGCCGAATAAAGACACCCCTCCACTTT.

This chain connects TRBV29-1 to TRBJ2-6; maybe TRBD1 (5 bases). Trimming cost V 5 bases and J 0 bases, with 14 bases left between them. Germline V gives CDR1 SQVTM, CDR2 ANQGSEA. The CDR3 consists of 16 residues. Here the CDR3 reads CSVPGLGDSGANVLTF. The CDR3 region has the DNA TGCAGCGTTCCGGGCCTAGGGGACTCTGGGGCCAACGTCCTGACTTTC.

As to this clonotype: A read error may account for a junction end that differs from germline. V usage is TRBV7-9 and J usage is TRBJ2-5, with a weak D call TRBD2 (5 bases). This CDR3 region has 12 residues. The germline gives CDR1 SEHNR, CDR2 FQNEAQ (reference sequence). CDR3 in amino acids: CASSLARETQYF. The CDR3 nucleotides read TGTGCCAGCAGCCTAGCCCGGGAGACCCAGTACTTC.

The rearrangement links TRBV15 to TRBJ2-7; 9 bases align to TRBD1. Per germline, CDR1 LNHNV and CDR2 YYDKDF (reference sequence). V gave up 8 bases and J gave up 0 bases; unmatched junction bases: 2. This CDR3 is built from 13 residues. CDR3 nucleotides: TGTGCCACCGGGACAGGGCACTCCTACGAGCAGTACTTC. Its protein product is CATGTGHSYEQYF.

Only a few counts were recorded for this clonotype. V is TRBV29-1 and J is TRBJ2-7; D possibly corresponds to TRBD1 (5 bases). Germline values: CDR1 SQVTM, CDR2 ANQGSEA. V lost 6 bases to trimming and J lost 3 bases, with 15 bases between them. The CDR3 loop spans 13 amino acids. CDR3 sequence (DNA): TGCAGCGTCGGTATGACAGATCGCTACGAGCAGTACTTC. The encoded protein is CSVGMTDRYEQYF.

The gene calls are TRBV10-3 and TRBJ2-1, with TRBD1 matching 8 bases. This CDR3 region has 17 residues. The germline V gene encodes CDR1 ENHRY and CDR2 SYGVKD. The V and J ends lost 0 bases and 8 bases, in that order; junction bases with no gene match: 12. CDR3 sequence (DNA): TGTGCCATCAGTGAGTCAAGGACAGGGATTTTGTCGGATGAGCAGTTCTTC. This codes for CAISESRTGILSDEQFF.

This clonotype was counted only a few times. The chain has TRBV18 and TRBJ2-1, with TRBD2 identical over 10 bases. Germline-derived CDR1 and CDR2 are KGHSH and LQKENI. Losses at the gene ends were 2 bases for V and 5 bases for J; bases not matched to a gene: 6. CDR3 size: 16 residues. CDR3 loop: CASSPGFSGGDNEQFF. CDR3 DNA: TGTGCCAGCTCACCAGGGTTCAGCGGGGGGGACAATGAGCAGTTCTTC.

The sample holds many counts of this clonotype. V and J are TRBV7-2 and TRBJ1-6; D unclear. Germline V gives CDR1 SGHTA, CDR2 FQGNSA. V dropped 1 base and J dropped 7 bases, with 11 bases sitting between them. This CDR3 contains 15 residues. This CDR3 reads CASSLGTRGNSPLHF. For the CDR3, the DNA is TGTGCCAGCAGCTTAGGGACGAGAGGAAATTCACCCCTCCACTTT.

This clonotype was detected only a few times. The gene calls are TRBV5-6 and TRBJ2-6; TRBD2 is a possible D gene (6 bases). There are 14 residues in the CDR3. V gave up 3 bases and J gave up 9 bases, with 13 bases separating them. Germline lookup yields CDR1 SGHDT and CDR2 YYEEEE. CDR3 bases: TGTGCCAGCAGCTACGGGACTCCCAACAACGTCCTGACTTTC. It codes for CASSYGTPNNVLTF.

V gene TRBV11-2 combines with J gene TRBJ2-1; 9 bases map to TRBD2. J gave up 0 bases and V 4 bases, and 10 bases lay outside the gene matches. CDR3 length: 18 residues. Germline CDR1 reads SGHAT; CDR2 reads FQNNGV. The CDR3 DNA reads TGTGCCAGCAGCTCGACCATCCTAGCGGGGATCTCCTACAATGAGCAGTTCTTC. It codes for CASSSTILAGISYNEQFF.

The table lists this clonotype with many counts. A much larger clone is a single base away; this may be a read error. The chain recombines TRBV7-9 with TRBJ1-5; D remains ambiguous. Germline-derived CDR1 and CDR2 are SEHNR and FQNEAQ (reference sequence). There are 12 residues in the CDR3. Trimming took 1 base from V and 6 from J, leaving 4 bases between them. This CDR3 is CASSLGVQPQHF. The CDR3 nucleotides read TGTGCCAGCAGCTTAGGGGTTCAGCCCCAGCATTTT.

The CDR3 is CASSPPGQDILGIQYF. The CDR3 region has the DNA TGTGCCAGCAGTCCTCCGGGACAGGATATTTTAGGGATTCAGTACTTC. The rearrangement joins TRBV6-2 or TRBV6-3 to TRBJ2-4; 8 bases match TRBD1. The CDR3 loop spans 16 amino acids. Germline-derived CDR1 and CDR2 are MNHEY and SVGEGT. The J segment lost 10 bases and the V segment lost 5 bases, leaving 16 bases of the junction unmatched.

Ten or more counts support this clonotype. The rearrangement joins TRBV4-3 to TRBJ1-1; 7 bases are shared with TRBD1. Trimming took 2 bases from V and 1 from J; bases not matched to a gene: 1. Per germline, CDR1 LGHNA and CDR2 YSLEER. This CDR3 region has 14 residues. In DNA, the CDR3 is TGCGCCAGCAGCCAATACAGGGGGAACACTGAAGCTTTCTTT. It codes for CASSQYRGNTEAFF.